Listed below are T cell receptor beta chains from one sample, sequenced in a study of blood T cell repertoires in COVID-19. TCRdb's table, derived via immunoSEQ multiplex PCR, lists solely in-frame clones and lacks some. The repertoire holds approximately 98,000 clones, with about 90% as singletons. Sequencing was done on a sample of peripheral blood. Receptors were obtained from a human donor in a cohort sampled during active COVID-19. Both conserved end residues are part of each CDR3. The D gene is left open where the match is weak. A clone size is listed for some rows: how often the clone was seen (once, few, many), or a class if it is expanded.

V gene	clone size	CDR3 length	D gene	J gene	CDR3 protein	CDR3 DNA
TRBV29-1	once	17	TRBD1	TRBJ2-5	CSVEPGQGTGFQETQYF	TGCAGCGTTGAACCGGGACAGGGAACGGGGTTTCAAGAGACCCAGTACTTC
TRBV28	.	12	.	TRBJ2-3	CASRIQGDTQYF	TGTGCCAGCAGGATACAGGGAGATACGCAGTATTTT
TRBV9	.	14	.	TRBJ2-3	CASSEQGQTDTQYF	TGTGCCAGCAGCGAACAGGGACAAACAGATACGCAGTATTTT
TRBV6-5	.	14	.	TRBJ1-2	CASSYSQGYYGYTF	TGTGCCAGCAGTTACTCGCAGGGATATTATGGCTACACCTTC
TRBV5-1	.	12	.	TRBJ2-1	CASSPAGNEQFF	TGCGCCAGCAGCCCCGCAGGGAATGAGCAGTTCTTC
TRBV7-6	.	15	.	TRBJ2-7	CASSLAGAEKNEQYF	TGTGCCAGCAGCTTAGCGGGGGCGGAGAAAAACGAGCAGTACTTC
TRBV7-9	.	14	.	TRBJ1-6	CASSVGSSDSPLHF	TGTGCCAGCAGCGTAGGGAGCTCGGATTCACCCCTCCACTTT
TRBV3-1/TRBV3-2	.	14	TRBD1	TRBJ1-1	CASSPHRGRTEAFF	TGTGCCAGCAGCCCCCACAGGGGCAGGACTGAAGCTTTCTTT
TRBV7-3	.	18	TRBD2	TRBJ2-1	CASSLTPNLAGEDNEQFF	TGTGCCAGCAGCTTAACCCCGAATCTAGCGGGAGAAGACAATGAGCAGTTCTTC
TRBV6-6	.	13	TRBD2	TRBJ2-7	CASIGGGIYEQYF	TGTGCCAGCATCGGCGGGGGAATCTACGAGCAGTACTTC
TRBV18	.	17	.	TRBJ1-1	CASSPPGAGITNTEAFF	TGTGCCAGCTCACCACCTGGTGCGGGTATAACGAACACTGAAGCTTTCTTT
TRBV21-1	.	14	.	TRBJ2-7	CASSTKDRGVEQYF	TGTGCCAGCAGCACAAAGGACCGCGGGGTAGAGCAGTACTTC
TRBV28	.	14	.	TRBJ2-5	CASSFNSLQETQYF	TGTGCCAGCAGTTTCAACAGCCTCCAAGAGACCCAGTACTTC
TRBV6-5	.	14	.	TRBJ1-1	CASTRVGGGTEAFF	TGTGCCAGCACCCGAGTAGGGGGGGGCACTGAAGCTTTCTTT
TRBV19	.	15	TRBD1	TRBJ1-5	CASSMSQGADQPQHF	TGTGCCAGTAGTATGAGCCAGGGGGCGGATCAGCCCCAGCATTTT
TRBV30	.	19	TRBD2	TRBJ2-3	CAWSRDRTSGRAGADTQYF	TGTGCCTGGAGTCGGGACAGGACTAGCGGGAGGGCCGGAGCAGATACGCAGTATTTT
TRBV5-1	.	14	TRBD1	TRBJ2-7	CASSTDRDGYEQYF	TGCGCCAGCAGCACAGACAGGGACGGCTACGAGCAGTACTTC
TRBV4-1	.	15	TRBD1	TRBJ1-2	CASSPQGQEYYGYTF	TGCGCCAGCAGCCCTCAGGGACAGGAGTACTATGGCTACACCTTC
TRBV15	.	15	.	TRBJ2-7	CATSRDHGVNYEQYF	TGTGCCACCAGCAGAGACCACGGGGTAAACTACGAGCAGTACTTC
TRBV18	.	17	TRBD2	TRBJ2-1	CASSPRNSGSSYNEQFF	TGTGCCAGCTCACCAAGGAATAGCGGGAGCTCCTACAATGAGCAGTTCTTC
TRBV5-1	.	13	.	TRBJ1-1	CASMAGLNTEAFF	TGCGCCAGCATGGCAGGGTTGAACACTGAAGCTTTCTTT
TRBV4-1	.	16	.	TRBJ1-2	CASSQVLAQRYYGYTF	TGCGCCAGCAGCCAAGTTTTAGCGCAACGCTACTATGGCTACACCTTC
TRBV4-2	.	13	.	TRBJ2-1	CASSQDQYNEQFF	TGTGCCAGCAGCCAAGATCAATACAATGAGCAGTTCTTC
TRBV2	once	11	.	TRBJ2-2	CASSPREELFF	TGTGCCAGCAGTCCACGGGAGGAGCTGTTTTTT
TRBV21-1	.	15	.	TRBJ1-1	CASSKGRGRWTEAFF	TGTGCCAGCAGCAAAGGGCGGGGGCGCTGGACTGAAGCTTTCTTT
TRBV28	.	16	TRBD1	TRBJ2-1	CASSSRTGGPWNEQFF	TGTGCCAGCAGTTCCCGGACAGGGGGGCCGTGGAATGAGCAGTTCTTC
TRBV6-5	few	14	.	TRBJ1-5	CASTAGWSNQPQHF	TGTGCCAGCACAGCAGGATGGAGCAATCAGCCCCAGCATTTT
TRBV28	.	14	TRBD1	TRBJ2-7	CASSLRGLTYEQYF	TGTGCCAGCAGTTTAAGGGGGCTTACCTACGAGCAGTACTTC
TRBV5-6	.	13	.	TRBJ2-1	CASSIRDYNEQFF	TGTGCCAGCAGCATCAGGGACTACAATGAGCAGTTCTTC
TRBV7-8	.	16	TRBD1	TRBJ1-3	CASSPPQGQGGNTIYF	TGTGCCAGCAGCCCCCCCCAGGGACAGGGAGGAAACACCATATATTTT
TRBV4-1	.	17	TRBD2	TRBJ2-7	CASSRQISLAGAYEQYF	TGCGCCAGCAGCCGTCAGATCTCCCTAGCGGGGGCCTACGAGCAGTACTTC